A selection of T cell receptor beta chains follows, all from one sample in a study of T cells after yellow fever vaccination. TCRdb re-called the 5' RACE reads through MiXCR, storing one row per CDR3 protein. The repertoire holds 450,000 to 550,000 distinct CDR3 sequences, with 20% to 25% as singletons. The sample was PBMCs, taken more than 20 days after the first yellow fever vaccination. These receptors all stem from a man aged 18 to 30 who received the YFV17D yellow fever vaccine. Each CDR3 is given with its conserved first and last residue. A D gene is named only where the DNA matches it firmly. Clone size, where shown, is once, few, many, or a class for clones that have expanded.

length: 14
V: TRBV12-3/TRBV12-4
D: -
J: TRBJ2-2
size: few
CDR3: CAIADSTNTGELFF
DNA: TGTGCCATTGCGGACAGTACGAACACCGGGGAGCTGTTTTTT

length: 13
V: TRBV6-2/TRBV6-3
D: -
J: TRBJ2-1
size: -
CDR3: CASNTGWVYEQFF
DNA: TGTGCCAGCAACACGGGCTGGGTTTATGAGCAGTTCTTC

length: 16
V: TRBV5-1
D: -
J: TRBJ2-5
size: -
CDR3: CASSLGGSGAQETQYF
DNA: TGCGCCAGCAGCTTGGGTGGTAGCGGCGCACAAGAGACCCAGTACTTC

length: 10
V: TRBV7-9
D: -
J: TRBJ2-1
size: -
CDR3: CASSWDEQFF
DNA: TGTGCCAGCAGCTGGGATGAGCAGTTCTTC

length: 13
V: TRBV27
D: -
J: TRBJ1-5
size: medium-sized
CDR3: CASSLSGNQPQHF
DNA: TGTGCCAGCAGCTTATCCGGCAATCAGCCCCAGCATTTT

length: 14
V: TRBV7-2
D: -
J: TRBJ1-2
size: few
CDR3: CASSFPTENYGYTF
DNA: TGTGCCAGCAGCTTTCCAACAGAGAACTATGGCTACACCTTC

length: 15
V: TRBV3-1
D: -
J: TRBJ1-4
size: -
CDR3: CASSQGQTLDEKLFF
DNA: TGTGCCAGCAGCCAAGGACAGACGCTTGATGAAAAACTGTTTTTT

length: 19
V: TRBV7-8
D: TRBD2
J: TRBJ2-2
size: -
CDR3: CASSTRLAGEAVNTGELFF
DNA: TGTGCCAGCAGCACCCGACTAGCGGGGGAGGCGGTGAACACCGGGGAGCTGTTTTTT

length: 16
V: TRBV11-2
D: TRBD1
J: TRBJ2-2
size: few
CDR3: CASSSTGTGFSGELFF
DNA: TGTGCCAGCAGCTCTACCGGGACAGGGTTCTCCGGGGAGCTGTTTTTT

length: 15
V: TRBV2
D: TRBD1
J: TRBJ1-6
size: few
CDR3: CASLVQGAVNSPLHF
DNA: TGTGCCAGCCTCGTTCAGGGGGCGGTCAATTCACCCCTCCACTTT

length: 14
V: TRBV29-1
D: -
J: TRBJ2-5
size: -
CDR3: CSVAPGHRQETQYF
DNA: TGCAGCGTTGCCCCGGGACACCGACAAGAGACCCAGTACTTC

length: 12
V: TRBV29-1
D: -
J: TRBJ2-7
size: -
CDR3: CSVAVGPYEQYF
DNA: TGCAGCGTTGCCGTGGGACCCTACGAGCAGTACTTC

length: 15
V: TRBV14
D: -
J: TRBJ2-2
size: few
CDR3: CASSQVYGTTGELFF
DNA: TGTGCCAGCAGCCAAGTCTATGGAACCACCGGGGAGCTGTTTTTT

length: 16
V: TRBV7-9
D: TRBD2
J: TRBJ2-3
size: few
CDR3: CASSHLLAEFTDTQYF
DNA: TGTGCCAGCAGCCACTTGCTAGCGGAGTTCACAGATACGCAGTATTTT

length: 15
V: TRBV4-1
D: TRBD1
J: TRBJ2-2
size: -
CDR3: CASSQGQGVPGELFF
DNA: TGCGCCAGCAGCCAGGGACAGGGGGTTCCCGGGGAGCTGTTTTTT

length: 12
V: TRBV29-1
D: -
J: TRBJ2-1
size: -
CDR3: CSVGRSYNEQFF
DNA: TGCAGCGTAGGTCGTTCCTACAATGAGCAGTTCTTC

length: 15
V: TRBV7-9
D: TRBD2
J: TRBJ2-1
size: -
CDR3: CASSLGAGNRDEQFF
DNA: TGTGCCAGCAGCTTGGGAGCGGGGAATCGAGATGAGCAGTTCTTC

length: 14
V: TRBV10-3
D: -
J: TRBJ2-5
size: -
CDR3: CAISDGQGGETQYF
DNA: TGTGCCATCAGTGATGGGCAGGGTGGGGAGACCCAGTACTTC

length: 14
V: TRBV20-1
D: TRBD1
J: TRBJ2-7
size: -
CDR3: CSATTGTGGYEQYF
DNA: TGCAGTGCTACTACCGGGACAGGGGGCTACGAGCAGTACTTC

length: 16
V: TRBV9
D: TRBD2
J: TRBJ2-3
size: -
CDR3: CASSVGGGGLTDTQYF
DNA: TGTGCCAGCAGCGTAGGGGGCGGGGGACTCACAGATACGCAGTATTTT

length: 15
V: TRBV4-1
D: TRBD1
J: TRBJ1-2
size: few
CDR3: CASSQGPGQNYGYTF
DNA: TGCGCCAGCAGCCAAGGACCGGGACAGAACTATGGCTACACCTTC

length: 15
V: TRBV12-3/TRBV12-4
D: -
J: TRBJ2-1
size: -
CDR3: CASSLQGTLYNEQFF
DNA: TGTGCCAGCAGTCTACAGGGTACTCTCTACAATGAGCAGTTCTTC

length: 14
V: TRBV27
D: -
J: TRBJ2-5
size: few
CDR3: CASRIGLFQETQYF
DNA: TGTGCCAGCAGGATCGGCCTCTTCCAAGAGACCCAGTACTTC

length: 14
V: TRBV7-7
D: TRBD1
J: TRBJ2-7
size: few
CDR3: CASSLGQGDYEQYF
DNA: TGTGCCAGCAGCTTGGGACAGGGGGACTACGAGCAGTACTTC

length: 15
V: TRBV7-3
D: TRBD2
J: TRBJ2-1
size: -
CDR3: CASSSPELAGYEQFF
DNA: TGTGCCAGCAGCTCCCCAGAACTAGCGGGGTATGAGCAGTTCTTC

length: 12
V: TRBV5-1
D: -
J: TRBJ2-3
size: many
CDR3: CASSLPTDTQYF
DNA: TGTGCCAGCAGCTTACCGACAGATACGCAGTATTTT

length: 14
V: TRBV15
D: -
J: TRBJ1-1
size: -
CDR3: CATSPKGGNTEAFF
DNA: TGTGCCACCAGCCCAAAGGGGGGGAACACTGAAGCTTTCTTT

length: 13
V: TRBV5-1
D: -
J: TRBJ2-3
size: -
CDR3: CASSPRRGNTQYF
DNA: TGCGCCAGCAGCCCGCGTCGGGGAAATACGCAGTATTTT